Described below is a single T cell receptor (beta chain) sequence and its context. Its antigen remains unknown. The iRepertoire nested amplicon-rescue multiplex PCR amplified TCR alpha and beta CDR3s from RNA. Input was roughly 85-400 ng of tissue mRNA or PBMC total RNA. TCRdb called the multiplex PCR reads again in MiXCR, with one record for every CDR3 protein. The data show around 120,000 distinct CDR3 sequences, with approximately 24% seen just once and approximately 26% held by the top ten. The sample comes from a study of glioma-infiltrating T cells. Findings and caveats of the study: Non-neoplastic patients had below-expected tissue-blood divergence, while all gliomas exceeded expectation. CDR3 overlap between tissue and blood was very small.

This CDR3 is 12 amino acids long. V was trimmed by 1 base and J by 2 bases, leaving 2 bases between them. Germline lookup yields CDR1 SEHNR and CDR2 FQNEAQ (reference sequence). The TCR sequence derives from a human donor with low-grade glioma or glioblastoma, undergoing nonglioma brain surgery, or in good health (not recorded which). The V gene is TRBV7-9, the J gene TRBJ1-2, with D unresolved. Sequencing used glioma tissue, nonneoplastic brain tissue, or PBMCs (not recorded which). The CDR3, as DNA: TGTGCCAGCAGCTTAGTCAACTATGGCTACACCTTC. Its translation: CASSLVNYGYTF. Based on the CDR3 plus reference TRBV7-9 and TRBJ1-2, the full variable domain is DTGVSQNPRHKITKRGQNVTFRCDPISEHNRLYWYRQTLGQGPEFLTYFQNEAQLEKSRLLSDRFSAERPKGSFSTLEIQRTEQGDSAMYLCASSLVNYGYTFGSGTRLTVV.